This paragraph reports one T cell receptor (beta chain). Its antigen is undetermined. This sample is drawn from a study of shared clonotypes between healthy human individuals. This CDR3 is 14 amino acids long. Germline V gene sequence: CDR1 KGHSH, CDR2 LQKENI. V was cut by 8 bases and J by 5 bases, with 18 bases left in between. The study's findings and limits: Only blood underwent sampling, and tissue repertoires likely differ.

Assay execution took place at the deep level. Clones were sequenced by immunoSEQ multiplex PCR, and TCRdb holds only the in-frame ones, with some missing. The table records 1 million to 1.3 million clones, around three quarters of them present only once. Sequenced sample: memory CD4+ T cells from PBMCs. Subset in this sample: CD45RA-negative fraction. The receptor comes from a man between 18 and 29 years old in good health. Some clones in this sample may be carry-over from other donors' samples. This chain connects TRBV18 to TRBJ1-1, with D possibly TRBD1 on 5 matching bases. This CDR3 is CASRPGGTRTEAFF. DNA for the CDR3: TGTGCCAGCCGACCGGGGGGGACGAGGACTGAAGCTTTCTTT.